This T cell receptor delta chain was identified during a study of Vδ1+ human thymocytes. This clone was seen more than once but under ten times. Its antigen is still unknown. One end of the junction is discordant with germline, which a read error may explain. Overall study findings and caveats: Unexpected Vdelta2 sequences could cause misinterpretation of bulk repertoire data. Thymic TRG and TRD repertoires appeared highly polyclonal. Unlike peripheral blood Vdelta1+ controls, thymic delta-chain sequences included approximately 20% Vdelta2 and few Vdelta3.

Alphabeta T cells were depleted, then CD3+ Vdelta1+ Vdelta2- thymocytes were FACS-sorted. Sequences come from RNA converted to cDNA by reverse transcription. The CDR3 regions were amplified by multiplex PCR from V-gene primers to a constant-region primer. TCRdb re-called the multiplex PCR reads with CATT. The profile shows 20,000 to 25,000 delta-chain clones, about 29% of them singletons. Per germline, CDR1 TSWWSYY and CDR2 QGS. CDR3 size: 22 residues. The receptor was isolated from a boy in the first two years of life who had congenital heart surgery. Sample: Vdelta1+ gamma-delta thymocytes from the thymus. The sample's subset: FACS-sorted CD3+ TCRalphabeta- TCRVdelta1+ TCRVdelta2- thymocytes. The V and J genes are TRDV1 and TRDJ1; TRDD3 agrees at 7 bases. The CDR3 DNA sequence: TGTGCTCTTGGGGAAGGCCCCCTTTTGCCTTCGGTAGGGGGGATTTATTCCGATAAACTCATCTTC. This gives the protein CALGEGPLLPSVGGIYSDKLIF.